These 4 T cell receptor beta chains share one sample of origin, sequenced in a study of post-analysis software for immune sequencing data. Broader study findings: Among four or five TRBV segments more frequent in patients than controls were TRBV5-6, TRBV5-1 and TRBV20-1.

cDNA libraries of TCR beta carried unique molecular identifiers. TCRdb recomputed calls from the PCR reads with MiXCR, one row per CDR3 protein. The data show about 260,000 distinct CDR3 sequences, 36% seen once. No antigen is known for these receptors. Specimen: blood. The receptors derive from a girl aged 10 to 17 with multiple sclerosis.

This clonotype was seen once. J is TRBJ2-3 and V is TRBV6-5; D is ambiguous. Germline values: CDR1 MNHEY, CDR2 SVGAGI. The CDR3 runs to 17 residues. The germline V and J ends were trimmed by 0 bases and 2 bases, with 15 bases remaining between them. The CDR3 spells CASSYSWQQSFTDTQYF. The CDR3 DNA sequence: TGTGCCAGCAGTTACTCGTGGCAGCAGTCGTTCACAGATACGCAGTATTTT.

This chain's CDR3 is CASSITGEFPMENIQYF. In DNA form, the CDR3 reads TGTGCCAGTAGTATAACAGGGGAATTTCCTATGGAAAACATTCAGTACTTC. The V call is TRBV19, the J call TRBJ2-4, with 7 bases fitting TRBD1. With V trimmed by 2 bases and J by 5 bases, 12 bases remained unmatched. Germline CDR1 and CDR2: LNHDA and SQIVND (reference sequence). This CDR3 is 17 amino acids long.

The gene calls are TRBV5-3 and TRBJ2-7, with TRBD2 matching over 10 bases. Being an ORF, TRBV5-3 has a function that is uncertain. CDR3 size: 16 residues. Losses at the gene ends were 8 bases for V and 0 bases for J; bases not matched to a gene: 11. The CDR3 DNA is TGTGCCAGCAGCCTGCCGGGACTAGCGAGCTCCTACGAGCAGTACTTC. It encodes CASSLPGLASSYEQYF.

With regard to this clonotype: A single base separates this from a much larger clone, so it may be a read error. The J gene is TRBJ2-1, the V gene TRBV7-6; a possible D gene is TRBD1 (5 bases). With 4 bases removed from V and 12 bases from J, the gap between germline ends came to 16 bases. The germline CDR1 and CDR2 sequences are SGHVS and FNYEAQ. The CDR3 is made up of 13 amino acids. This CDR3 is CASSSGRGQGQFF. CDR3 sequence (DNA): TGTGCCAGCAGCTCAGGGCGTGGGCAGGGGCAGTTCTTC.